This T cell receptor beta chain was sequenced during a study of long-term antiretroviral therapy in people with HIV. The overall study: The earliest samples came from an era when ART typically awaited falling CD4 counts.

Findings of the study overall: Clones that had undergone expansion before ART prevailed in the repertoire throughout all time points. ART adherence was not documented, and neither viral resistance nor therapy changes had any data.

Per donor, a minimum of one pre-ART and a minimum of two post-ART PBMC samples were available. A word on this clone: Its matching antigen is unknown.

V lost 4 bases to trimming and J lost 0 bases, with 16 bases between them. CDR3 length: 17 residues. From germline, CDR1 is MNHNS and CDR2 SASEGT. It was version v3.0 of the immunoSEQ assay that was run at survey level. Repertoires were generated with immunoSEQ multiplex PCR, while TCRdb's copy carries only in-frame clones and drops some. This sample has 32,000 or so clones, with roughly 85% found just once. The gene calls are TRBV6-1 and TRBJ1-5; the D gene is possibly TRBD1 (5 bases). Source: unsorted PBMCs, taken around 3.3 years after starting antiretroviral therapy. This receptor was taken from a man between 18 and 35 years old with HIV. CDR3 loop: CASSVRGPVFSNQPQHF. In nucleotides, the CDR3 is TGTGCCAGCAGTGTTCGGGGCCCGGTGTTTAGCAATCAGCCCCAGCATTTT.